The sequence of this TCR beta chain was determined in a study of shared clonotypes between healthy human individuals (dated by TCRdb to 2018 to 2020). Looking at the study overall: A couple of women and a few men aged 18 to 49 years were included in the cohort. Each donor's leukapheresis produced roughly between about 0.8 and 8.9 billion PBMCs. To estimate repertoire size and how much clonotype sharing occurs between individuals, the study deeply sequenced the blood TCR repertoires of several healthy adults. To increase sequencing depth and limit assay-specific biases, TCR repertoire library preparation and sequencing were carried out by different laboratories using diverse techniques.

General findings and caveats noted by the study authors: The small number of donors limited the genetic and exposure-history diversity represented. Based on pairwise subsampling, the degree of clonotype sharing among donors was expected to be affected by sequencing depth. Sampling was restricted to blood, and TCR repertoires in tissue are likely to differ from TCR repertoires in blood.

TCR CDR3 regions were amplified from genomic DNA by multiplex PCR using the deep immunoSEQ assay. For each cell subset, the extracted genomic DNA was distributed evenly across all wells of several immunoSEQ 96-well plates, and each plate served as one replicate. Each replicate PCR for unsorted PBMC received about 310 ng genomic DNA, equal to 30,000 to 35,000 T cell genomes. Unsorted PBMC genomic DNA was sequenced across ten immunoSEQ deep assay plates. The purified libraries were quantified using a Qubit 3.0 fluorometer, sized with a Bioanalyzer 2100, and then quantified again using the KAPA Library Quantification kit. A separate single-read 150-cycle Illumina NextSeq 550 flow cell was used to sequence each immunoSEQ 96-well plate. As for the authors' bioinformatics: The immunoSEQ output contained only junctional sequences without quality scores, so filtering could not match that applied to full-length reads. Sequences were annotated with PyIR, a Python wrapper for IgBLAST v1.9, using IMGT germline references to assign V/J genes and CDR3. Reads with weak V/J assignments (E-value above 1e-6), missing CDR3, stop codons, out-of-frame junctions, or ambiguous translated residues were removed. V3J clonotypes were defined as sequences sharing the same inferred V gene, J gene, and CDR3 amino acid sequence. The percentage overlap between two repertoires was calculated by dividing the number of shared unique clonotypes by the size of the smaller repertoire. Three approaches were used to assess repertoire richness: RTK rarefaction, the Chao1 estimator, and Recon v2.1 estimates of unobserved clonotypes. The source is immuneACCESS, and TCRdb retained only in-frame sequences with V and J called. Part of the clones is not carried over; for the studies checked, unresolved V genes explain less than half of this, and the remainder is unexplained. For V, J and clone size, that table is used; D and trimming come from the DNA. This sample has some 500,000 clones in its table, and around 80% of those were observed once. The top ten clones comprise around 12% of the sample.

Donors were healthy HIV-negative adults with no recently reported acute infections or vaccinations. Only Caucasian adults living in Nashville, Tennessee, USA were represented among the donors. For unsorted samples, tens of millions of PBMCs were counted, and genomic DNA was extracted using the QIAamp DNA Blood Mini kit. After blood collection by leukapheresis, PBMCs were isolated using Ficoll-Histopaque density gradient centrifugation and then cryopreserved in the vapor phase of liquid nitrogen. Via the germline V gene (reference sequence), CDR1 is GTSNPN and CDR2 SVGIG. Including cysteine and phenylalanine, the CDR3 has 15 amino acids. This entry keeps only the CDR3 DNA: 45 bases, framed from base 1. For this chain, trimming is 2 bases at the V end and 2 bases at the J end, and the number of junction bases without a gene match is 5. This clone was found once. Its cognate antigen has yet to be identified. Base qualities were left out, and no much larger clone turns up one base away.

The rearrangement joined TRBV30 to TRBJ2-1; the junction holds 8 bases that match TRBD2. This TCR derives from a woman aged 40 to 55 in good health. Some clones in this sample may be carry-over from other donors' samples. The sequencing sample was made of PBMCs. CDR3 loop: CAWSTLSGAYNEQFF. The sequence in DNA is TGTGCCTGGAGTACGCTTAGCGGGGCCTACAATGAGCAGTTCTTC. Here the CDR3 is joined to the reference TRBV30 and TRBJ2-1 genes, and the full variable domain is: SQTIHQWPATLVQPVGSPLSLECTVEGTSNPNLYWYRQAAGRGLQLLFYSVGIGQISSEVPQNLSASRPQDRQFILSSKKLLLSDSGFYLCAWSTLSGAYNEQFFGPGTRLTVL.